Each of the 10 T cell receptor beta chains below was sequenced from the same sample in a study of T cells expressing NK-cell markers. No DNA is given; TCRdb re-called the 5' RACE reads and lists each CDR3 protein once. Its table lists 500,000 or so distinct CDR3 sequences. Material for sequencing was blood T cells: a sorted CD56 or NKG2C T cell subset, CD4+ or CD8+ T cells, or bulk PBMC T cells (not recorded which). Receptors were obtained from a man between 18 and 29 years old in good health.

The rearrangement joins TRBV7-8 to TRBJ1-1. Per germline, CDR1 SGHVS and CDR2 FQNEAQ. The length of the CDR3 is 14 residues. The CDR3 sequence: CASSFTGMNTEAFF.

The genes are TRBV28 and TRBJ2-1; TCRdb designates TRBD1, a call that cannot be tested without DNA. CDR1 is MDHEN and CDR2 is SYDVKM in the germline V gene. This CDR3 is built from 15 residues. CDR3 sequence: CASRIPDRGGNEQFF.

This chain connects TRBV20-1 to TRBJ2-3. Germline V gene lookup returns CDR1 DFQATT and CDR2 SNEGSKA (reference sequence). The length of the CDR3 is 15 residues. CDR3 residues: CSARVPLSPTDTQYF.

This chain links TRBV4-1 with TRBJ1-6. This CDR3 comprises 16 residues. Germline loops: CDR1 MGHRA, CDR2 YSYEKL. Here the CDR3 reads CASSQSEGPRISPLHF.

The chain links TRBV5-1 to TRBJ1-4. This CDR3 is built from 14 residues. CDR1 is SGHRS, CDR2 YFSETQ, per germline. The CDR3 is CASSLVGRNEKLFF.

This sequence joins TRBV5-1 and TRBJ2-1; TCRdb's D call of TRBD2 is untestable without DNA. The CDR3 is 17 amino acids. The V gene's germline CDR1 is SGHRS and CDR2 YFSETQ. CDR3 region: CASSLGLAGGRNNEQFF. The complete variable domain, with remaining parts taken from reference TRBV5-1 and TRBJ2-1, reads KAGVTQTPRYLIKTRGQQVTLSCSPISGHRSVSWYQQTPGQGLQFLFEYFSETQRNKGNFPGRFSGRQFSNSRSEMNVSTLELGDSALYLCASSLGLAGGRNNEQFFGPGTRLTVL.

The chain couples TRBV14 to TRBJ2-1; TCRdb gives TRBD2 as the D gene, but with no DNA this cannot be confirmed. Per germline, CDR1 SGHDN and CDR2 FVKESK. The CDR3 contains 12 residues. CDR3 loop: CASSRLAGQQFF.

The chain has TRBV4-2 and TRBJ2-3. The CDR3 is 16 amino acids. The germline V gene has CDR1 LGHNA and CDR2 YNFKEQ. The CDR3 protein is CASSQDQASGTDTQYF.

This rearrangement joins TRBV7-9 to TRBJ1-1. Looked up from germline, CDR1 is SEHNR and CDR2 is FQNEAQ (reference sequence). This CDR3 comprises 14 residues. CDR3: CASSLSDSFSEAFF.

The V and J genes are TRBV6-1 and TRBJ2-1; the D call from TCRdb, TRBD1, cannot be confirmed without DNA. The CDR3 runs to 16 residues. Germline CDR1 MNHNS, CDR2 SASEGT. The CDR3 region is CASSSEGTGSLNEQFF.